This T cell receptor (beta chain) was identified during a study of blood T cell repertoires in COVID-19. At the level of the study: There were acute and convalescent COVID-19 samples, and they came from the United States, Italy and Spain. Nucleic acid was either cDNA or gDNA, and it came from T cells, B-cell-depleted T cells, or PBMCs.

Authors' methods: The authors estimated nucleated cell counts from reference gene primer amplification. The data were produced by immunoSEQ multiplex PCR, yet TCRdb's version contains in-frame clones alone and is incomplete. V and J calls and clone size are as listed in that table; D and trimming were resolved from the DNA. The data hold 19,000 or so clones, with 85% to 90% observed a single time. The CDR3 is made up of 12 amino acids. CDR1 is MNHEY and CDR2 is SMNVEV in the germline V gene (reference sequence). The V gene lost 6 bases and the J gene lost 6 bases, with 12 bases spanning the gap. The sequence was collected from a man between 65 and 85 years old with active COVID-19. The chain is built from TRBV27 and TRBJ2-7; tentative D call: TRBD1 (5 bases). The specimen was peripheral blood. The CDR3 bases are TGTGCCAGCAGACCTCAGGGCCCCGAGCAGTACTTC. This gives the protein CASRPQGPEQYF.